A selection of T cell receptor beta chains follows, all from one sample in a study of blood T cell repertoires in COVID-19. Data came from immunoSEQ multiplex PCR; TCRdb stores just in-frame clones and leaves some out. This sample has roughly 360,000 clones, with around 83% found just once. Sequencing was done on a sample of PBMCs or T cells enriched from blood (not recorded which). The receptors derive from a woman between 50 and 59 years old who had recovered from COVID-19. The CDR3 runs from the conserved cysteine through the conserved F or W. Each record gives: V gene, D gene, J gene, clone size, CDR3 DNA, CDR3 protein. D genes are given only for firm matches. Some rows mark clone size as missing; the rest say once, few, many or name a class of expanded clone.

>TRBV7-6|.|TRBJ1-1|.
TGTGCCAGCAGCTTAGTGTTGAAGACTTCCCCGCGCACTGAAGCTTTCTTT
CASSLVLKTSPRTEAFF
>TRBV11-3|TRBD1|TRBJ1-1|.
TGTGCCAGCAGCCCAGGACAGGATTTTGAAGCTTTCTTT
CASSPGQDFEAFF
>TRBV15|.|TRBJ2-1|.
TGTGCCACCAGCAGAGTAGGGACATCGGACAATGAGCAGTTCTTC
CATSRVGTSDNEQFF
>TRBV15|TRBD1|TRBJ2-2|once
TGTGCCACCAGCAAGGGACAGGGGAACACCGGGGAGCTGTTTTTT
CATSKGQGNTGELFF
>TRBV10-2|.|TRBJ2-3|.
TGCGCCAGCAGGACTTTTTCCACAGATACGCAGTATTTT
CASRTFSTDTQYF
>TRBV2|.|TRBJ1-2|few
TGTGCCAGCACCGAGGTGGGTGGCTACACCTTC
CASTEVGGYTF
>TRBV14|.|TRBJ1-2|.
TGTGCCAGCAGCCAAGACTACTATGGCTACACCTTC
CASSQDYYGYTF
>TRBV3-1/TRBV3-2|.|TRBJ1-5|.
TGTGCCAGCAGCCAAGCCCAGGGGAATCAGCCCCAGCATTTT
CASSQAQGNQPQHF
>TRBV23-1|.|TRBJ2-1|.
TGCGCCAGCAGTCATAGACAGGTGCAAGCCCCTGAGCAGTTCTTC
CASSHRQVQAPEQFF
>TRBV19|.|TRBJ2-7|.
TGTGCCAGTAGTGAAAAGGGACTGCTATCCTACGAGCAGTACTTC
CASSEKGLLSYEQYF
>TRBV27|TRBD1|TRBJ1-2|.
TGTGCCAGCAGACCACAGGGGTACATCTATGGCTACACCTTC
CASRPQGYIYGYTF
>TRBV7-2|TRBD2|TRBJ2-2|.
TGTGCCAGCAGGGGTACTAGCGGGTCCACCGGGGAGCTGTTTTTT
CASRGTSGSTGELFF
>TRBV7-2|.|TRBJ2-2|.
TGTGCCAGCAGCTTGGTCCAGGGTGGTTCCGGGGAGCTGTTTTTT
CASSLVQGGSGELFF
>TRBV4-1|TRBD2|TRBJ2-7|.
TGCGCCAGCAGCCAGGCACTAGCGAGCGAGCAGTACTTC
CASSQALASEQYF
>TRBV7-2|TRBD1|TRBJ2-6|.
TGTGCCAGCAGCTTAGGGGACAGGGGGCGTGGGGCCAACGTCCTGACTTTC
CASSLGDRGRGANVLTF
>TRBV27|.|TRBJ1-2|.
TGTGCCAGCAGTGACAGGCACGCTAACTATGGCTACACCTTC
CASSDRHANYGYTF
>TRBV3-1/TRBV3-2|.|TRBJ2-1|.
TGTGCCAGCAGCCAAGATCCCTGGACTGGCTACAATGAGCAGTTCTTC
CASSQDPWTGYNEQFF
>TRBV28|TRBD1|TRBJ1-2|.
TGTGCCAGCAGTCCCTGGACAGGGACGGATGGCTACACCTTC
CASSPWTGTDGYTF
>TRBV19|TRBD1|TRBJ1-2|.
TGTGCCACCGCCCGACAGGGTGGCTATGGCTACACCTTC
CATARQGGYGYTF
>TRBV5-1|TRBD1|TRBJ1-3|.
TGCGCCAGCAGCACCACATCAGGGACAGGACCTGGAAACACCATATATTTT
CASSTTSGTGPGNTIYF
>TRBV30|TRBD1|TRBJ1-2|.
TGTGCCTTCAACAGGGGGGGGTCCTATGGCTACACCTTC
CAFNRGGSYGYTF
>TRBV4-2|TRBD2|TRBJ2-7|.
TGTGCCAGCAGCCAAGTGGGAGGGACTAGCGGGGTCGAGCAGTACTTC
CASSQVGGTSGVEQYF
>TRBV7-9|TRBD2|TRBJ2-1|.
TGTGCCAGCAGCTTGACAGGACCGGGACTAGCTTACAATGAGCAGTTCTTC
CASSLTGPGLAYNEQFF
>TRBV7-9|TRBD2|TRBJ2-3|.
TGTGCCAGCAGCCCCCTTACCTCTAGCGGGGGGGCCTTGACAGATACGCAGTATTTT
CASSPLTSSGGALTDTQYF
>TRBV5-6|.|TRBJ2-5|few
TGTGCCAGCAGCGCCCTGGACTCAACCGCCCAAGAGACCCAGTACTTC
CASSALDSTAQETQYF
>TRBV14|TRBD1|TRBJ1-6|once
TGTGCCAGCAGCCCAGGGACAGGCTTTTCGAATTCACCCCTCCACTTT
CASSPGTGFSNSPLHF
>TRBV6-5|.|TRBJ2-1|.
TGTGCCAGCAGTCCGGACAGTGCCCTTAACAATGAGCAGTTCTTC
CASSPDSALNNEQFF